This T cell receptor beta chain was identified in a study of blood T cells in healthy people across ages. With V trimmed by 4 bases and J by 5 bases, 15 bases remained unmatched. The CDR3 contains 17 residues. The germline V gene has CDR1 SGHVS and CDR2 FNYEAQ. Then a second PCR, running about 7 to 11 cycles, was carried out with a sample-barcoded 5' primer and a J-beta primer mix. Tagging of each cDNA molecule was performed by a template-switch adaptor with 12 random nucleotides. TCRdb redid the calling of the 5' RACE reads with MiXCR, one entry per CDR3 protein. The sample carries some 560,000 distinct CDR3 sequences, approximately 26% recorded once. This clonotype was detected a few times. Another study also made use of these data, one on T cells of mothers and their children. Per that study: Each 15 ul cDNA reaction used 1.5 ug RNA; all RNA was used.

The material sequenced was blood. This rearrangement joins TRBV7-6 to TRBJ2-7; TRBD1 matches at 9 bases. The clonotype was recovered from a boy aged 2 to 10 in good health. CDR3 in DNA: TGTGCCAGCAGCTCCCGTTTCGGGGGGACAGGGCGAAACGAGCAGTACTTC. Translation: CASSSRFGGTGRNEQYF.